Below, 11 T cell receptor beta chains from the same sample are listed, as sequenced in a study of tumor-infiltrating lymphocytes in primary liver carcinoma. Germline DNA was extracted alongside blood RNA, which was obtained from unsorted whole blood. TCR beta cDNA came from roughly 0.45 ug total RNA, primed with a constant-region primer. Three nested multiplex PCR rounds, a slightly modified ARM-PCR method, built the TCR beta libraries. The first two PCR rounds used TRBV1-TRBV30 primers with a Cbeta primer, about 9 cycles each. MiXCR, applied by TCRdb to the multiplex PCR reads, yields one record per CDR3 protein. The sample includes about 310,000 distinct CDR3 sequences, around three fifths of them seen just once. The sample taken for sequencing was peripheral blood. The receptors derive from a man between 40 and 49 years old with primary liver carcinoma and hepatitis B virus infection.

A word on this clonotype: Sequence at one end of the junction differs from germline and may be a read error. The V call is TRBV10-3, the J call TRBJ2-1; 7 nucleotides agree with TRBD1. CDR3 size: 12 residues. Germline assignment: CDR1 ENHRY and CDR2 SYGVKD. The CDR3 nucleotides read TGTGCCGTCAGTCAAGGGGGCTATGAGCAGTTCTTC. Translating gives CAVSQGGYEQFF.

Comment on this clonotype: An end of the junction differs from the germline gene, which may be a read error. The J gene is TRBJ1-6, the V gene TRBV11-3; D gene ambiguous. Germline loops: CDR1 SGHNT, CDR2 YENEEA. The CDR3 spans 13 residues. CDR3 in DNA: TGTGCCAGCAGCTTAGGAAGAAGTTCACCCCCCCACTTT. It encodes CASSLGRSSPPHF.

With regard to this clonotype: With a much larger clone just one base away, this may be a read error. The chain carries TRBV29-1 and TRBJ2-2; 11 bases agree with TRBD2. The germline V gene encodes CDR1 SQVTM and CDR2 ANQGSEA. The CDR3 runs 16 residues. CDR3 coding DNA: TGCAACGTTGCGGGACTAGCGGCAACGAACACCGGGGAGCTGTTTTTT. Protein: CNVAGLAATNTGELFF.

The chain couples TRBV5-5 to TRBJ2-1, with D possibly matching TRBD2 (6 bases). The CDR3 covers 16 residues. The V end was cut by 4 bases, the J end by 5 bases, with 19 bases between. Germline-derived CDR1 and CDR2 are SGHKS and YYEKEE (reference sequence). CDR3 bases: TGTGCCAGCAGCCCCGTCGGGCTAGCGCTCCACAATGAGCAGTTCTTC. Translated, it gives CASSPVGLALHNEQFF.

Remarks on this clonotype: Since a much larger clone is just one base distant, this may be a read error. The chain carries TRBV4-1 and TRBJ2-5; unclear D gene. CDR1 and CDR2 (germline): MGHRA, YSYEKL. This CDR3 contains 11 residues. The CDR3 spells CASSRFESQYF. In DNA, the CDR3 is TGCGCCAGCAGCCGTTTTGAGAGCCAGTACTTC.

This clonotype has ten or more counts. The chain links TRBV4-3 to TRBJ2-2; unclear D gene. Germline V CDR1 and CDR2: LGHNA, YSLEER. This CDR3 comprises 15 residues. Trimming removed 0 bases from V and 2 bases from J, with 7 bases in between. This CDR3 reads CASSQEWVNTGELFF. DNA of the CDR3: TGCGCCAGCAGCCAAGAATGGGTTAACACCGGGGAGCTGTTTTTT.

In its sample, this clonotype was seen many times. This rearrangement joins TRBV13 to TRBJ2-3, with TRBD2 matching over 14 bases. With 3 bases clipped from V and 4 bases from J, the junction kept 3 bases outside the gene matches. The CDR3 spans 16 residues. Germline V CDR1 and CDR2: PRHDT, FYEKMQ (reference sequence). The CDR3 loop is CASSFGTSGSPDTQYF. CDR3 nucleotides: TGTGCCAGCAGCTTCGGGACTAGCGGGAGCCCAGATACGCAGTATTTT.

This sequence joins TRBV11-3 and TRBJ2-3, with 8 positions matching TRBD2. The CDR3 is 18 residues long. Germline CDR1 reads SGHNT; CDR2 reads YENEEA. J lost 1 base, V lost 3 bases, and 12 bases had no gene match. CDR3 sequence reads: CASSFSGNVPPGTDTQYF. DNA of the CDR3: TGTGCCAGCAGCTTTAGCGGGAACGTCCCCCCTGGCACAGATACGCAGTATTTT.

This clonotype was seen repeatedly, ten times or more. The chain employs TRBV6-5 and TRBJ2-3, with 9 bases lining up with TRBD2. Germline CDR1 and CDR2: MNHEY and SVGAGI. The CDR3 has 14 amino acids. V was clipped by 5 bases and J by 6 bases; unmatched bases: 6. CDR3 region: CASSISGSGDTQYF. Here the CDR3 DNA reads TGTGCCAGCAGTATTAGCGGGAGTGGTGATACGCAGTATTTT.

In this sample, this clonotype turned up many times. The gene calls are TRBV6-1 and TRBJ2-5; 8 bases map to TRBD2. The germline V gene has CDR1 MNHNS and CDR2 SASEGT. V lost 4 bases, J lost 9 bases, and 13 bases stayed unmatched. The CDR3 runs to 15 residues. The CDR3: CASSGPDRPGGAQYF. The CDR3 bases are TGTGCCAGCAGTGGACCTGACAGGCCGGGGGGGGCCCAGTACTTC.

This clonotype was observed at least ten times. This rearrangement joins TRBV6-1 to TRBJ2-2; 15 bases map to TRBD2. This CDR3 is 17 amino acids long. Germline V CDR1 and CDR2: MNHNS, SASEGT. V lost 0 bases and J lost 10; bases outside the gene matches: 6. This CDR3 is CASSEAGTSGRRAELFF. CDR3 DNA: TGTGCCAGCAGTGAAGCGGGGACTAGCGGGAGGCGGGCGGAGCTGTTTTTT.